A single sample is the source of the 24 T cell receptor beta chains below, sequenced in a study of a mutant IDH1 vaccine in newly diagnosed glioma listed by TCRdb under 2021. The library was prepared using the immunoSEQ multiplex PCR assay. TCRdb obtained this table from immuneACCESS and retained in-frame rearrangements with V and J assigned. These tables miss some clones; where compared with another copy, unresolved V genes account for less than half of the shortfall, and the remainder is unexplained. A total of 50,000 to 70,000 clones appear in this sample, about 74% of them only once. The top ten hold roughly 5% of the sample. No antigens are known for them. Reading the label with the study, this specimen's time point is: week 35, safety follow-up. Each vaccine dose was 300 ug of a 20-mer mutant IDH1 peptide in Montanide, given subcutaneously with topical imiquimod. The starting material was PBMCs, obtained from a glioma patient whose treatment included an IDH1 peptide vaccine. The receptors stem from a man in his fifties with glioma.

V gene TRBV9 combines with J gene TRBJ2-7; D call uncertain. Looked up from germline, CDR1 is SGDLS and CDR2 is YYNGEE. The CDR3 loop spans 14 amino acids. Deletions cut 0 bases from V and 2 bases from J, with 9 bases between. The CDR3 spells CASSVGGLPYEQYF. DNA of the CDR3: TGTGCCAGCAGCGTAGGGGGATTACCCTACGAGCAGTACTTC.

The chain joins TRBV6-6 to TRBJ1-1; D may be TRBD1 (5 bases). CDR1 and CDR2 (germline): MNHNY, SVGAGI (reference sequence). V was pared by 1 base and J by 1 base, with 10 bases between. This CDR3 contains 15 residues. The CDR3 DNA is TGTGCCAGCAGTTACTTCGGGGCGGGGAACACTGAAGCTTTCTTT. This gives the protein CASSYFGAGNTEAFF.

CDR3: CASSLGTGYSDTQYF. CDR3 nucleotide sequence: TGTGCCAGCAGCTTAGGGACAGGGTATTCAGATACGCAGTATTTT. V is TRBV7-2 and J is TRBJ2-3; 8 bases match TRBD1. The CDR3 consists of 15 residues. Trimming took 1 base from V and 4 from J; bases not matched to a gene: 4. The germline gives CDR1 SGHTA, CDR2 FQGNSA.

CDR3 loop: CASSQDDLYPGQDGYTF. The CDR3 DNA reads as TGCGCCAGCAGCCAAGACGACCTATATCCGGGACAGGATGGCTACACCTTC. The V and J genes are TRBV4-3 and TRBJ1-2; 8 bases are a match to TRBD1. Losses at the gene ends were 0 bases for V and 6 bases for J; bases not matched to a gene: 12. This CDR3 is 17 amino acids long. Germline V lookup: CDR1 LGHNA, CDR2 YSLEER.

V usage is TRBV10-3 and J usage is TRBJ1-2; D might be TRBD1 (6 bases). CDR1 and CDR2 from the germline V gene are ENHRY and SYGVKD. There are 13 residues in the CDR3. V lost 6 bases to trimming and J lost 4 bases, with 12 bases between them. The CDR3 is CAISQGGGYGYTF. CDR3 bases: TGTGCCATCAGCCAAGGGGGGGGCTATGGCTACACCTTC.

The chain has TRBV27 and TRBJ2-7; 9 nucleotides line up with TRBD1. V shed 3 bases, J shed 4 bases, and the junction held 4 bases outside the gene matches. The CDR3 is 14 amino acids. Per germline, CDR1 MNHEY and CDR2 SMNVEV (reference sequence). The CDR3 region has the DNA TGTGCCAGCAGTTTTGGGACAGGGATTTACGAGCAGTACTTC. This codes for CASSFGTGIYEQYF.

The chain links TRBV7-2 to TRBJ2-1; 10 bases align to TRBD2. Germline V gene sequence: CDR1 SGHTA, CDR2 FQGNSA. V trimming: 8 bases; J trimming: 9 bases; junction bases outside the gene matches: 4. The CDR3 contains 12 residues. This chain's CDR3 is CASGTSVGEQFF. In DNA, the CDR3 is TGTGCCAGCGGGACTAGCGTTGGTGAGCAGTTCTTC.

This rearrangement joins TRBV7-9 to TRBJ2-3; 12 bases are shared with TRBD2. The junction had 5 bases not matched to a gene; V was cut back by 5 bases and J by 2 bases. This CDR3 is built from 16 residues. CDR1 is SEHNR and CDR2 is FQNEAQ in the germline V gene (reference sequence). CDR3 region: CASSLRLAGDTDTQYF. DNA of the CDR3: TGTGCCAGCAGCCTCCGACTAGCGGGGGACACAGATACGCAGTATTTT. The whole variable domain, filled in from reference TRBV7-9 and TRBJ2-3, reads DTGVSQNPRHKITKRGQNVTFRCDPISEHNRLYWYRQTLGQGPEFLTYFQNEAQLEKSRLLSDRFSAERPKGSFSTLEIQRTEQGDSAMYLCASSLRLAGDTDTQYFGPGTRLTVL.

This clone has a count of ten or more. The sample carries other DNA sequences with the same CDR3. This sequence joins TRBV6-6 and TRBJ1-4; the D is unclear. The V gene lost 6 bases and the J gene lost 8 bases, with 10 bases spanning the gap. The CDR3 runs to 12 residues. Germline CDR1 reads MNHNY; CDR2 reads SVGAGI (reference sequence). CDR3: CASSPLGEKLFF. The CDR3 DNA is TGTGCCAGCAGCCCCCTTGGGGAAAAACTGTTTTTT.

V usage is TRBV19 and J usage is TRBJ2-1; maybe TRBD2 (5 bases). V lost 3 bases and J 3 bases, leaving 12 bases between the germline ends. Germline CDR1 and CDR2: LNHDA and SQIVND (reference sequence). This CDR3 has 15 residues. The CDR3 DNA reads as TGTGCCAGTAGTATCAAGGACTCTTACTACAATGAGCAGTTCTTC. It encodes CASSIKDSYYNEQFF.

CDR3 amino acids: CAISDGARVGYGYTF. CDR3 DNA sequence: TGTGCCATCAGTGACGGAGCGAGGGTTGGCTATGGCTACACCTTC. The chain links TRBV10-3 to TRBJ1-2; D not resolved. CDR1 and CDR2 from the germline V gene are ENHRY and SYGVKD. This CDR3 has 15 residues. V was trimmed by 3 bases and J by 4 bases, leaving 15 bases between them.

This chain connects TRBV30 to TRBJ1-3; unclear D gene. Looked up from germline, CDR1 is GTSNPN and CDR2 is SVGIG (reference sequence). The CDR3 spans 17 residues. V lost 0 bases to trimming and J lost 4 bases, with 19 bases between them. The CDR3 is CAWSVVRNTKRGNTIYF. The DNA of the CDR3 is TGTGCCTGGAGTGTAGTAAGGAACACTAAAAGGGGAAACACCATATATTTT.

This chain uses TRBV7-9 with TRBJ2-2; 10 bases fit TRBD1. CDR3 length: 17 residues. With 2 bases clipped from V and 2 bases from J, the junction kept 5 bases outside the gene matches. CDR1 is SEHNR, CDR2 FQNEAQ, per germline (reference sequence). For the CDR3, the DNA is TGTGCCAGCAGCTTATGGGGACAGGGGACAAACACCGGGGAGCTGTTTTTT. Amino acid sequence: CASSLWGQGTNTGELFF.

V and J are TRBV15 and TRBJ2-3, with 10 bases lining up with TRBD2. Germline V CDR1 and CDR2: LNHNV, YYDKDF (reference sequence). The CDR3 is made up of 15 amino acids. The ends lost 4 bases at V and 2 bases at J; junction bases unmatched: 3. This CDR3 is CATSTGLADTDTQYF. CDR3 DNA sequence: TGTGCCACCAGCACCGGACTAGCGGACACAGATACGCAGTATTTT.

The sample holds a few counts of this clone. The rearrangement links TRBV30 to TRBJ1-6; D remains unclear. The CDR3 is 12 amino acids. Germline CDR1 and CDR2: GTSNPN and SVGIG (reference sequence). Trimming cost V 2 bases and J 9 bases, with 8 bases left between them. CDR3 residues: CAWSPDGSPLHF. In DNA, the CDR3 is TGTGCCTGGAGTCCAGACGGTTCACCCCTCCACTTT.

This clone was picked up a small number of times. This sequence joins TRBV4-1 and TRBJ2-2, with 7 bases that match TRBD1. The CDR3 is 14 residues long. Per germline, CDR1 MGHRA and CDR2 YSYEKL. With V trimmed by 6 bases and J by 6 bases, 7 bases remained unmatched. The CDR3: CASRVYTGAGELFF. CDR3 nucleotide sequence: TGCGCCAGCAGGGTTTACACAGGGGCCGGGGAGCTGTTTTTT.

The chain recombines TRBV7-2 with TRBJ2-3; maybe TRBD2 (6 bases). The V end lost 5 bases, the J end lost 0 bases, and 15 bases lay between the germline ends. Germline V gene data show CDR1 as SGHTA and CDR2 as FQGNSA. The CDR3 has 16 amino acids. CDR3 amino acids: CASSPRSRGSTDTQYF. In DNA form, the CDR3 reads TGTGCCAGCAGCCCCCGTTCTCGGGGGAGCACAGATACGCAGTATTTT.

The chain is built from TRBV29-1 and TRBJ1-5; the D is unclear. Germline-derived CDR1 and CDR2 are SQVTM and ANQGSEA. The CDR3 spans 14 residues. V lost 6 bases, J lost 0 bases, and 12 bases lay in between. The CDR3: CSVGREASNQPQHF. CDR3 DNA sequence: TGCAGCGTGGGAAGAGAGGCTAGCAATCAGCCCCAGCATTTT.

The rearrangement links TRBV9 to TRBJ1-2, with D tentatively TRBD1 (6 bases). CDR1 and CDR2 from the germline V gene are SGDLS and YYNGEE. The CDR3 covers 15 residues. V was shortened by 7 bases and J by 5 bases, with 21 bases between the two germline ends. This chain's CDR3 is CASGGTPVFGYGYTF. The CDR3 region has the DNA TGTGCCAGCGGCGGGACACCAGTGTTTGGATATGGCTACACCTTC.

The chain carries TRBV7-2 and TRBJ2-5; tentatively, D is TRBD1 (6 bases). Trimming pared 0 bases from V and 5 bases from J, leaving 16 bases between. The CDR3 sequence is 16 residues long. CDR1 SGHTA and CDR2 FQGNSA come from the germline V gene. CDR3 in DNA: TGTGCCAGCAGCTTAGCGCTGGGGGCGCAAGTCGAGACCCAGTACTTC. It encodes CASSLALGAQVETQYF.

The chain recombines TRBV20-1 with TRBJ2-3; D unclear. Trimming stripped 3 bases from V and 6 bases from J, with 7 bases between. The CDR3 covers 11 residues. Germline V gene data show CDR1 as DFQATT and CDR2 as SNEGSKA (reference sequence). DNA for the CDR3: TGCAGTGCTAGTTTCGCGGATACGCAGTATTTT. It encodes CSASFADTQYF.

The rearrangement links TRBV7-2 to TRBJ2-2, with TRBD1 as a possible D gene (7 bases). CDR3 length equals 17 residues. V gave up 4 bases and J gave up 5 bases, with 20 bases separating them. Germline V gives CDR1 SGHTA, CDR2 FQGNSA. The CDR3 protein is CASSYGYWRGRTGELFF. In DNA form, the CDR3 reads TGTGCCAGCAGCTATGGGTACTGGAGGGGGCGAACCGGGGAGCTGTTTTTT.

The genes are TRBV5-4 and TRBJ2-5; 7 positions agree with TRBD2. V shed 0 bases, J shed 0 bases, and the junction held 2 bases outside the gene matches. The germline V gene has CDR1 SGHNT and CDR2 YYREEE (reference sequence). The CDR3 runs to 15 residues. The CDR3 loop reads CASSLAGGNQETQYF. The CDR3, as DNA: TGTGCCAGCAGCTTGGCCGGGGGGAACCAAGAGACCCAGTACTTC.

V usage is TRBV4-2 and J usage is TRBJ2-7; D is uncertain. Germline-derived CDR1 and CDR2 are LGHNA and YNFKEQ. This CDR3 is built from 15 residues. The V and J ends lost 4 bases and 3 bases respectively, with 16 bases between them. CDR3 bases: TGTGCCAGCAGCCTAGTTCCTGGGGAAAACTACGAGCAGTACTTC. Encoded protein: CASSLVPGENYEQYF.